This T cell receptor (beta chain) was captured in a study of blood T cells in healthy people across ages. Notes on the study in general: Expanded clonotype changes were possibly confounded by unknown donor CMV status.

Donors were healthy Caucasian individuals from Russia aged about 6 to 100. The authors extracted at least 6 micrograms of total RNA per sample. A sample-barcoded 5' primer and a J-beta primer mix were used in a second PCR of about 7 to 11 cycles. The template-switch adaptor was a 5' adaptor with 12 random nucleotides. It tagged each cDNA molecule. TCRdb passed the 5' RACE reads through MiXCR, listing each CDR3 protein once. The sample records 550,000 to 650,000 distinct CDR3 sequences, approximately 30% being singletons. Details on this clonotype: Its antigen is not known. A much larger clone sits a single nucleotide away, making a read error possible.

The CDR3 runs 16 residues. CDR1 and CDR2 (germline): SEHNR, FQNEAQ (reference sequence). The sequence was collected from a woman older than 75 in good health. The sequenced sample was blood. This chain joins TRBV7-9 and TRBJ2-1; TRBD2 agrees at 9 bases. The better agreement between TRBJ2-7 and the DNA end casts doubt on the J call. The CDR3 sequence is CASSLSGGGVYNEQYF. The CDR3 DNA sequence: TGTGCCAGCAGCTTATCTGGCGGGGGGGTTTACAATGAGCAGTACTTC.